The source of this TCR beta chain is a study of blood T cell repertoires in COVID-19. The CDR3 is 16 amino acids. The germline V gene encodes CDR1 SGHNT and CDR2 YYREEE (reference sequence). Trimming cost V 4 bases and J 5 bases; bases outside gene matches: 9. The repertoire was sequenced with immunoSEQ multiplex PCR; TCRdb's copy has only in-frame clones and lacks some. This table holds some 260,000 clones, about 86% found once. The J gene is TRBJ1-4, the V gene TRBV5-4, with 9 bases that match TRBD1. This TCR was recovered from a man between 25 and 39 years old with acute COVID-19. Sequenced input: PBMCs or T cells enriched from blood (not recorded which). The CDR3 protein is CASSPNPGQGNEKLFF. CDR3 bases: TGTGCCAGCAGCCCAAATCCGGGACAGGGAAATGAAAAACTGTTTTTT.